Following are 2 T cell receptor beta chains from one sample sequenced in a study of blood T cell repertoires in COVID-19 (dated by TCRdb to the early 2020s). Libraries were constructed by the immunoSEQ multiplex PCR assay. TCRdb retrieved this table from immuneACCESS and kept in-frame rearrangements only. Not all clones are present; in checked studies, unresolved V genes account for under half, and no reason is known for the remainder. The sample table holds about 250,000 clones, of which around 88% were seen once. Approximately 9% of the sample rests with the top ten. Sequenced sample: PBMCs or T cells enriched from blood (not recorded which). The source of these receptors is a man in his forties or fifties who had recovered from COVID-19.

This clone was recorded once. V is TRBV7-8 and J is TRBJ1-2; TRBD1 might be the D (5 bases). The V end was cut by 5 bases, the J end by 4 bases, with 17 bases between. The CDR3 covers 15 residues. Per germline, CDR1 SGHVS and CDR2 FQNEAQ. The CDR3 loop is CASSPNLRGFYGYTF. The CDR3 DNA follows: TGTGCCAGCAGCCCGAACCTTCGGGGGTTCTATGGCTACACCTTC.

CDR3 DNA: TGTGCCAGCAGCCCACCTCCAGGGGATGGCTACACCTTC. Protein sequence: CASSPPPGDGYTF. The chain uses TRBV27 and TRBJ1-2, with a possible D match to TRBD1 (6 bases). Germline CDR1 and CDR2: MNHEY and SMNVEV (reference sequence). CDR3 size: 13 residues. Trimming took 6 bases from V and 6 from J, leaving 14 bases between them.